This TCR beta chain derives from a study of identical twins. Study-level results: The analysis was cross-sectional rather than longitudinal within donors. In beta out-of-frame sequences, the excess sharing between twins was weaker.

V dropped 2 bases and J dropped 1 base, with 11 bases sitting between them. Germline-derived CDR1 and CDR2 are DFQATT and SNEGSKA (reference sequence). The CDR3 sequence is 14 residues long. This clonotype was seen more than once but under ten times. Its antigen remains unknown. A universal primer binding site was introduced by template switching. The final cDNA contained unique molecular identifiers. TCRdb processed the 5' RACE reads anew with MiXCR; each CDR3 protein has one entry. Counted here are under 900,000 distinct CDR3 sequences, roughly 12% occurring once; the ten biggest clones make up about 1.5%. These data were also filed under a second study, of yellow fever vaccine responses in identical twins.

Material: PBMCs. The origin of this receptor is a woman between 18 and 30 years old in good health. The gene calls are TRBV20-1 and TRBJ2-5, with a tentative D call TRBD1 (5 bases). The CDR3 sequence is CSARKQVSQETQYF. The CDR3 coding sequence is TGCAGTGCTAGAAAACAGGTATCCCAAGAGACCCAGTACTTC.